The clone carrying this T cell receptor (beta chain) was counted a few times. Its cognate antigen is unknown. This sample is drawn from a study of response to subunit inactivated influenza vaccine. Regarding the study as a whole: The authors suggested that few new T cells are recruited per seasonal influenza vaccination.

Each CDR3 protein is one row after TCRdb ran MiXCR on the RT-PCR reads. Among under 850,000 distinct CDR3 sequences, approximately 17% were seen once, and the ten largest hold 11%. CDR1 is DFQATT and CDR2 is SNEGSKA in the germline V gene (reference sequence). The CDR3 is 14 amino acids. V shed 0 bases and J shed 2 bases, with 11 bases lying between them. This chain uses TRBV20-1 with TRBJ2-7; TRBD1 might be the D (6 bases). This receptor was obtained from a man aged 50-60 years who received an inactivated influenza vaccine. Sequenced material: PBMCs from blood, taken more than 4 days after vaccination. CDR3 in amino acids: CSAREGRGPYEQYF. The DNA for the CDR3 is TGCAGTGCTAGAGAAGGCAGGGGCCCCTACGAGCAGTACTTC.